This is a list of T cell receptor beta chains from one sample in a study of OX40 agonist ivuxolimab in advanced cancers. Clones were read by immunoSEQ multiplex PCR, and TCRdb kept only the in-frame ones, dropping some. The table includes some 25,000 clones, roughly 83% detected once. The input for sequencing was CD4+ or CD8+ T cells sorted from blood, taken in a trial of the OX40 agonist ivuxolimab. Receptors originate from an adult with an advanced solid tumor such as melanoma, head and neck, liver or kidney cancer. Both conserved end residues are part of each CDR3. Fields, in order: J gene, V gene, clone size, D gene, CDR3 length, CDR3 protein, CDR3 DNA. The D gene is left open where the match is weak. Where a row states a size, it is once, few, many or the class of an expanded clone; other rows omit it.

j_call: TRBJ2-3; v_call: TRBV7-8; clone_size: once; d_call: NA; cdr3_length: 15; cdr3_aa: CASSSDRRRTDTQYF; cdr3_nt: TGTGCCAGCAGCTCGGACCGCCGGAGGACAGATACGCAGTATTTT
j_call: TRBJ2-1; v_call: TRBV29-1; clone_size: NA; d_call: NA; cdr3_length: 15; cdr3_aa: CSVEKYGDRNNEQFF; cdr3_nt: TGCAGCGTTGAAAAGTATGGGGACCGAAACAATGAGCAGTTCTTC
j_call: TRBJ2-3; v_call: TRBV14; clone_size: NA; d_call: NA; cdr3_length: 15; cdr3_aa: CASSRETGSTDTQYF; cdr3_nt: TGTGCCAGCAGCCGAGAGACAGGAAGCACAGATACGCAGTATTTT
j_call: TRBJ2-4; v_call: TRBV30; clone_size: NA; d_call: NA; cdr3_length: 14; cdr3_aa: CAWSSPWAKNIQYF; cdr3_nt: TGTGCCTGGAGTTCCCCGTGGGCCAAAAACATTCAGTACTTC
j_call: TRBJ1-6; v_call: TRBV6-4; clone_size: NA; d_call: TRBD1; cdr3_length: 14; cdr3_aa: CASSEDRENSPLHF; cdr3_nt: TGTGCCAGCAGTGAGGACAGGGAGAATTCACCCCTCCACTTT
j_call: TRBJ1-5; v_call: TRBV5-1; clone_size: few; d_call: NA; cdr3_length: 15; cdr3_aa: CASSLWGAQNQPQHF; cdr3_nt: TGCGCCAGCAGCTTGTGGGGGGCACAGAATCAGCCCCAGCATTTT
j_call: TRBJ1-1; v_call: TRBV6-5; clone_size: NA; d_call: NA; cdr3_length: 14; cdr3_aa: CASSYSMIDSEAFF; cdr3_nt: TGTGCCAGCAGTTACTCCATGATAGACAGCGAAGCTTTCTTT
j_call: TRBJ2-5; v_call: TRBV6-5; clone_size: NA; d_call: TRBD2; cdr3_length: 13; cdr3_aa: CASEGLGQETQYF; cdr3_nt: TGTGCCAGCGAGGGACTAGGTCAAGAGACCCAGTACTTC
j_call: TRBJ2-2; v_call: TRBV11-3; clone_size: once; d_call: NA; cdr3_length: 15; cdr3_aa: CASSLERGNTGELFF; cdr3_nt: TGTGCCAGCAGCTTAGAAAGGGGGAACACCGGGGAGCTGTTTTTT
j_call: TRBJ1-5; v_call: TRBV6-5; clone_size: NA; d_call: NA; cdr3_length: 15; cdr3_aa: CASSYSFYSNQPQHF; cdr3_nt: TGTGCCAGCAGTTACTCATTCTACAGCAATCAGCCCCAGCATTTT
j_call: TRBJ2-3; v_call: TRBV13; clone_size: NA; d_call: NA; cdr3_length: 16; cdr3_aa: CASSSPGRLSTDTQYF; cdr3_nt: TGTGCCAGCAGCTCCCCCGGCCGGCTGAGCACAGATACGCAGTATTTT
j_call: TRBJ2-1; v_call: TRBV10-1; clone_size: once; d_call: TRBD2; cdr3_length: 16; cdr3_aa: CASSESREGVYAEQFF; cdr3_nt: TGCGCCAGCAGTGAAAGTCGGGAGGGCGTGTATGCTGAGCAGTTCTTC
j_call: TRBJ2-1; v_call: TRBV9; clone_size: NA; d_call: TRBD2; cdr3_length: 16; cdr3_aa: CASSSLAGVAYNEQFF; cdr3_nt: TGTGCCAGCAGCTCGTTAGCGGGAGTGGCGTACAATGAGCAGTTCTTC
j_call: TRBJ2-7; v_call: TRBV28; clone_size: NA; d_call: NA; cdr3_length: 12; cdr3_aa: CASSLGPWEQYF; cdr3_nt: TGTGCCAGCAGTTTAGGGCCCTGGGAGCAGTACTTC
j_call: TRBJ2-5; v_call: TRBV28; clone_size: few; d_call: TRBD2; cdr3_length: 18; cdr3_aa: CASSFFLPSGGDLRTQYF; cdr3_nt: TGTGCCAGCAGTTTTTTTCTCCCCTCGGGGGGAGACCTTAGGACCCAGTACTTC
j_call: TRBJ2-1; v_call: TRBV7-9; clone_size: NA; d_call: TRBD2; cdr3_length: 18; cdr3_aa: CASSSPSSSGSSYNEQFF; cdr3_nt: TGTGCCAGCAGCTCCCCTTCCTCTAGCGGTAGCTCCTACAATGAGCAGTTCTTC
j_call: TRBJ1-2; v_call: TRBV5-1; clone_size: NA; d_call: NA; cdr3_length: 15; cdr3_aa: CASSLTWVCGCGYTF; cdr3_nt: TGCGCCAGCAGCTTGACCTGGGTTTGCGGTTGTGGCTACACCTTC
j_call: TRBJ2-7; v_call: TRBV11-3; clone_size: NA; d_call: TRBD1; cdr3_length: 14; cdr3_aa: CASGYRGRRYEQYF; cdr3_nt: TGTGCCAGCGGCTACAGGGGGCGCCGGTACGAGCAGTACTTC
j_call: TRBJ1-1; v_call: TRBV6-6; clone_size: NA; d_call: NA; cdr3_length: 16; cdr3_aa: CASLQGPGLTNTEAFF; cdr3_nt: TGTGCCAGCCTACAGGGTCCAGGGCTGACGAACACTGAAGCTTTCTTT
j_call: TRBJ2-1; v_call: TRBV5-6; clone_size: NA; d_call: TRBD2; cdr3_length: 15; cdr3_aa: CASSFIREGRNEQFF; cdr3_nt: TGTGCCAGCAGCTTCATAAGGGAGGGCCGGAATGAGCAGTTCTTC
j_call: TRBJ2-3; v_call: TRBV9; clone_size: NA; d_call: NA; cdr3_length: 12; cdr3_aa: CASSPSRGAQYF; cdr3_nt: TGTGCCAGCAGCCCGAGCAGAGGTGCGCAGTATTTT
j_call: TRBJ2-1; v_call: TRBV19; clone_size: many; d_call: TRBD1; cdr3_length: 15; cdr3_aa: CASSTDRAGYNEQFF; cdr3_nt: TGTGCCAGTAGTACTGACAGGGCCGGCTACAATGAGCAGTTCTTC
j_call: TRBJ2-1; v_call: TRBV5-4; clone_size: NA; d_call: NA; cdr3_length: 18; cdr3_aa: CASRPGRQGLSSYNEQFF; cdr3_nt: TGTGCCAGCAGGCCAGGGAGACAGGGACTAAGCTCCTACAATGAGCAGTTCTTC
j_call: TRBJ1-2; v_call: TRBV7-9; clone_size: NA; d_call: NA; cdr3_length: 14; cdr3_aa: CASSRHTSNYGYTF; cdr3_nt: TGTGCCAGCAGCCGACACACCTCTAACTATGGCTACACCTTC
j_call: TRBJ2-1; v_call: TRBV6-5; clone_size: NA; d_call: NA; cdr3_length: 13; cdr3_aa: CASGRDSNNEQFF; cdr3_nt: TGTGCCAGCGGGAGGGACAGTAATAATGAGCAGTTCTTC
j_call: TRBJ2-1; v_call: TRBV29-1; clone_size: NA; d_call: NA; cdr3_length: 15; cdr3_aa: CSVEQPLSSYNEQFF; cdr3_nt: TGCAGCGTTGAACAGCCACTATCCTCCTACAATGAGCAGTTCTTC
j_call: TRBJ1-4; v_call: TRBV2; clone_size: few; d_call: NA; cdr3_length: 14; cdr3_aa: CASYSRGSSEKLFF; cdr3_nt: TGTGCCAGCTACTCCCGAGGGTCTAGTGAAAAACTGTTTTTT
j_call: TRBJ2-3; v_call: TRBV30; clone_size: NA; d_call: TRBD2; cdr3_length: 15; cdr3_aa: CAWSVLAGGADTQYF; cdr3_nt: TGTGCCTGGAGTGTTCTAGCGGGGGGGGCAGATACGCAGTATTTT
j_call: TRBJ2-2; v_call: TRBV5-1; clone_size: NA; d_call: NA; cdr3_length: 11; cdr3_aa: CASSNTGELFF; cdr3_nt: TGCGCCAGCAGCAACACCGGGGAGCTGTTTTTT
j_call: TRBJ1-2; v_call: TRBV4-1; clone_size: NA; d_call: NA; cdr3_length: 14; cdr3_aa: CASSQGDENYGYTF; cdr3_nt: TGCGCCAGCAGCCAAGGAGACGAAAACTATGGCTACACCTTC
j_call: TRBJ2-1; v_call: TRBV7-9; clone_size: NA; d_call: TRBD2; cdr3_length: 15; cdr3_aa: CASSFALAGHNEQFF; cdr3_nt: TGTGCCAGCAGCTTTGCACTAGCGGGCCACAATGAGCAGTTCTTC